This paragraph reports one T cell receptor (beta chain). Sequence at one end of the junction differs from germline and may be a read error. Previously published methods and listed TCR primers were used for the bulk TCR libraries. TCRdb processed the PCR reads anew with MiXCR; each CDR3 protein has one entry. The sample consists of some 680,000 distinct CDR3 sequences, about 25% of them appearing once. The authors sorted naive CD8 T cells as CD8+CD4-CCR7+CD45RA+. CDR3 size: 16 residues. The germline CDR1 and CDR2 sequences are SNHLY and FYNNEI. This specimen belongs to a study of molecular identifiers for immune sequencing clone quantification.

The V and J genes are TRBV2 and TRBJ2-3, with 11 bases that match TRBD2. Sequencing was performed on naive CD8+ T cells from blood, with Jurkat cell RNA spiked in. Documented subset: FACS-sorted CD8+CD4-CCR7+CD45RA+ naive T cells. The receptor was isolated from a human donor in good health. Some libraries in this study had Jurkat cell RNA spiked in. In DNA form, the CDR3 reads TGTGCCAGCAGTGAAGCCCGACTAGCGGGGATAGATAAGCAGTATTTT. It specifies CASSEARLAGIDKQYF. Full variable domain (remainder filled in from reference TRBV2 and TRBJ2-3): EPEVTQTPSHQVTQMGQEVILRCVPISNHLYFYWYRQILGQKVEFLVSFYNNEISEKSEIFDDQFSVERPDGSNFTLKIRSTKLEDSAMYFCASSEARLAGIDKQYFGPGTRLTVL.